These 24 T cell receptor beta chains were all obtained from the same sample, sequenced in a study of T cell responses to AZD1222 COVID-19 vaccine. This table comes from immunoSEQ multiplex PCR, and its TCRdb copy is limited to in-frame clones, with some not included. The data hold approximately 120,000 clones, with approximately 89% observed a single time. The sequencing used peripheral blood, collected 28 days after the second AZD1222 dose. The receptors stem from an adult who received the AZD1222 COVID-19 vaccine.

This chain uses TRBV7-9 with TRBJ1-4, with 11 bases matching TRBD1. The V gene end was trimmed by 2 bases and the J gene end by 1 base; junction bases not matched to a gene: 3. This CDR3 contains 17 residues. Per the germline V gene, CDR1 is SEHNR and CDR2 is FQNEAQ (reference sequence). DNA for the CDR3: TGTGCCAGCAGCTTATGGACAGGGGGCAGAACTAATGAAAAACTGTTTTTT. Translation: CASSLWTGGRTNEKLFF.

The chain combines TRBV5-6 with TRBJ1-5; D not resolved. Germline values: CDR1 SGHDT, CDR2 YYEEEE. The CDR3 totals 12 residues. V was trimmed by 4 bases and J by 7 bases, leaving 9 bases between them. CDR3 in DNA: TGTGCCAGCAGCCTGAGAGAGCAGCCCCAGCATTTT. This gives the protein CASSLREQPQHF.

The chain links TRBV5-1 to TRBJ1-2, with D unclear. Germline assignment: CDR1 SGHRS and CDR2 YFSETQ. The CDR3 covers 15 residues. Trimming removed 0 bases at V and 8 bases at J, with 17 bases between. CDR3 bases: TGCGCCAGCAGCTTGGGGGGTGCCTCCCAGGAGGGCTACACCTTC. It specifies CASSLGGASQEGYTF.

The CDR3 reads CATNSTHPGQGTGRGNQPQHF. Here the CDR3 DNA reads TGTGCCACCAACTCGACCCATCCGGGACAGGGAACGGGAAGGGGCAATCAGCCCCAGCATTTT. The chain links TRBV24-1 to TRBJ1-5, with 9 positions matching TRBD1. This CDR3 region has 21 residues. The germline V gene encodes CDR1 KGHDR and CDR2 SFDVKD. The V and J ends lost 8 bases and 2 bases, in that order; junction bases with no gene match: 24.

This clone was detected once. V and J are TRBV11-2 and TRBJ2-7; 8 nucleotides align to TRBD1. Germline trimming cut 3 bases from V and 0 bases from J; bases unmatched to any gene: 7. The CDR3 totals 16 residues. Germline V gene sequence: CDR1 SGHAT, CDR2 FQNNGV. The DNA of the CDR3 is TGTGCCAGCAGCTTGCCCGGGACAGGTAGCTCCTACGAGCAGTACTTC. Amino acids: CASSLPGTGSSYEQYF.

This chain links TRBV19 with TRBJ1-2; the match to TRBD1 covers 7 bases. The V and J ends lost 7 bases and 6 bases, in that order; junction bases with no gene match: 8. Germline V gives CDR1 LNHDA, CDR2 SQIVND (reference sequence). CDR3 size: 13 residues. The CDR3 DNA reads TGTGCCAGTACTGTAACAGGGGCGAATGGCTACACCTTC. Translating gives CASTVTGANGYTF.

This clone was found once. The chain couples TRBV3-1 (or the pseudogene TRBV3-2) to TRBJ1-2; tentatively, D is TRBD1 (5 bases). The germline CDR1 and CDR2 sequences are LGHDT and YNNKEL (reference sequence). The CDR3 sequence is 13 residues long. V lost 0 bases and J lost 7, with 9 bases in between. CDR3: CASSQESGGGYTF. The CDR3 bases are TGTGCCAGCAGCCAAGAATCGGGGGGTGGCTACACCTTC.

The rearrangement uses TRBV3-1 (or the pseudogene TRBV3-2) and TRBJ2-1, with TRBD2 matching 7 bases. The CDR3 length is 16 residues. Germline V gene data show CDR1 as LGHDT and CDR2 as YNNKEL (reference sequence). The V gene end was trimmed by 4 bases and the J gene end by 2 bases; junction bases not matched to a gene: 8. The CDR3 spells CASSLLSGGTYNEQFF. The CDR3, as DNA: TGTGCCAGCAGCCTTCTATCGGGGGGAACCTACAATGAGCAGTTCTTC.

The chain is built from TRBV15 and TRBJ1-1; the D gene is possibly TRBD1 (5 bases). The CDR3 loop spans 14 amino acids. The germline CDR1 and CDR2 sequences are LNHNV and YYDKDF (reference sequence). V was clipped by 2 bases and J by 12 bases, with 19 bases between them. The chain's CDR3 is CATSRQTGPQASFF. The CDR3 DNA is TGTGCCACCAGCAGACAAACAGGACCCCAAGCTTCTTTCTTT.

The chain employs TRBV5-1 and TRBJ2-1, with 7 bases matching TRBD1. The CDR3 is made up of 18 amino acids. Germline V gene sequence: CDR1 SGHRS, CDR2 YFSETQ. V dropped 0 bases and J dropped 2; count of bases not matched to a gene: 11. This chain's CDR3 is CASSLEGLTGTTYNEQFF. CDR3 nucleotide sequence: TGCGCCAGCAGCTTGGAGGGGTTGACAGGGACCACCTACAATGAGCAGTTCTTC.

The rearrangement joins TRBV5-3 to TRBJ1-6; 7 bases are shared with TRBD1. TRBV5-3 is placed among ORFs of uncertain function. J was trimmed by 7 bases and V by 2 bases; bases with no gene match: 9. The CDR3 covers 16 residues. The CDR3 nucleotides are TGTGCCAGAAGCTTCGACAGGGTTGTATGGAATTCACCCCTCCACTTT. This gives the protein CARSFDRVVWNSPLHF.

The DNA of the CDR3 is TGTGCCAGCAGTTACCTACTGCGGACGGACATGCGTGGCTACACCTTC. Amino acid sequence: CASSYLLRTDMRGYTF. The genes are TRBV6-2 or TRBV6-3 and TRBJ1-2; TRBD1 is a possible D gene (5 bases). The germline V and J ends were trimmed by 2 bases and 7 bases, with 20 bases remaining between them. CDR1 MNHEY and CDR2 SVGEGT come from the germline V gene. CDR3 length: 16 amino acids.

The chain has TRBV28 and TRBJ1-5; D remains unclear. The CDR3 sequence is 15 residues long. V gave up 6 bases and J gave up 6 bases, with 18 bases separating them. CDR1 and CDR2 (germline): MDHEN, SYDVKM. The CDR3 is CASRDGGRIIQPQHF. The CDR3 nucleotides are TGTGCCAGCAGGGACGGAGGTCGGATAATTCAGCCCCAGCATTTT.

This chain joins TRBV4-2 and TRBJ2-7; TRBD1 agrees at 8 bases. Germline V gives CDR1 LGHNA, CDR2 YNFKEQ. The CDR3 sequence is 15 residues long. J was trimmed by 4 bases and V by 0 bases; bases with no gene match: 5. The CDR3 loop is CASSQDLGTGYEQYF. The CDR3 nucleotides are TGTGCCAGCAGCCAAGACCTGGGGACAGGTTACGAGCAGTACTTC.

The V and J genes are TRBV4-3 and TRBJ1-2, with D perhaps matching TRBD1 (5 bases). Germline V gives CDR1 LGHNA, CDR2 YSLEER. There are 13 residues in the CDR3. V was shortened by 6 bases and J by 8 bases, with 16 bases between the two germline ends. Here the CDR3 reads CASSSTGSRGYTF. CDR3 DNA sequence: TGCGCCAGCAGTTCTACAGGAAGCCGGGGCTACACCTTC.

This clone has a handful of counts. The rearrangement links TRBV5-6 to TRBJ1-1, with a weak D call TRBD1 (6 bases). V was clipped by 4 bases and J by 11 bases, with 27 bases between them. The CDR3 has 16 amino acids. Germline V CDR1 and CDR2: SGHDT, YYEEEE. The CDR3 here is CASSPVGGRPEGMAFF. The DNA of the CDR3 is TGTGCCAGCAGCCCGGTGGGGGGCCGCCCAGAGGGGATGGCTTTCTTT.

The rearrangement joins TRBV3-1 (or the pseudogene TRBV3-2) to TRBJ1-1, with no clear D. CDR1 is LGHDT and CDR2 is YNNKEL in the germline V gene (reference sequence). The CDR3 is 14 residues long. Trimming took off 3 bases at V and 5 bases at J, with 13 bases between the two ends. CDR3 protein: CASSQGWQDTEAFF. The CDR3 nucleotides are TGTGCCAGCAGCCAGGGGTGGCAGGATACTGAAGCTTTCTTT.

The chain uses TRBV15 and TRBJ2-7; unclear D gene. There are 15 residues in the CDR3. The ends were cut back, 4 bases at V and 0 bases at J, with 13 bases in the middle. Looked up from germline, CDR1 is LNHNV and CDR2 is YYDKDF (reference sequence). The CDR3 DNA is TGTGCCACCAGCATTGGGCAGAAGAGCTCCTACGAGCAGTACTTC. The encoded protein is CATSIGQKSSYEQYF.

The gene calls are TRBV7-3 and TRBJ2-1, with D perhaps assigned TRBD1 or TRBD2 (5 bases each). CDR1 is SGHTA and CDR2 is FQGTGA in the germline V gene. The V end was cut by 5 bases, the J end by 0 bases, with 17 bases between. The CDR3 spans 17 residues. The CDR3 DNA reads as TGTGCCAGCAGCCGCCGTGGGACGACAAGCTCCTACAATGAGCAGTTCTTC. Its translation: CASSRRGTTSSYNEQFF.

V gene TRBV6-5 combines with J gene TRBJ1-1, with TRBD1 matching over 7 bases. The CDR3 is made up of 15 amino acids. V lost 6 bases, J lost 0 bases, and 7 bases stayed unmatched. The V gene's germline CDR1 is MNHEY and CDR2 SVGAGI. CDR3 region: CASSPTGQMNTEAFF. CDR3 DNA: TGTGCCAGCAGCCCCACGGGACAGATGAACACTGAAGCTTTCTTT.

V is TRBV16 and J is TRBJ1-1; D not resolved. Per germline, CDR1 KGHSY and CDR2 FQNENV. CDR3 length: 14 amino acids. With 1 base removed from V and 2 bases from J, the gap between germline ends came to 8 bases. The CDR3 DNA reads as TGTGCCAGCAGCCAATTTTACGATAACACTGAAGCTTTCTTT. Protein sequence: CASSQFYDNTEAFF. Using reference TRBV16 and TRBJ1-1 for the parts outside the CDR3, the full variable domain is GEEVAQTPKHLVRGEGQKAKLYCAPIKGHSYVFWYQQVLKNEFKFLISFQNENVFDETGMPKERFSAKCLPNSPCSLEIQATKLEDSAVYFCASSQFYDNTEAFFGQGTRLTVV.

This clone has a handful of counts. The rearrangement uses TRBV5-4 and TRBJ2-3, with D perhaps matching TRBD2 (7 bases). The germline CDR1 and CDR2 sequences are SGHNT and YYREEE (reference sequence). The CDR3 extends over 17 amino acids. Trimming took 0 bases from V and 0 from J, leaving 14 bases between them. This CDR3 is CASSLGSGGTSTDTQYF. In nucleotides, the CDR3 is TGTGCCAGCAGCTTGGGCTCGGGGGGCACTAGCACAGATACGCAGTATTTT.

This chain joins TRBV7-9 and TRBJ2-7; the D gene could be TRBD1 or TRBD2 (6 bases each). This CDR3 has 15 amino acids. The germline V gene encodes CDR1 SEHNR and CDR2 FQNEAQ (reference sequence). V lost 3 bases and J lost 5, with 17 bases in between. CDR3 in amino acids: CASSLTRDNLHEQYF. Written as DNA, the CDR3 is TGTGCCAGCAGCTTGACTAGGGACAACCTCCACGAGCAGTACTTC.

CDR3 loop: CATSRDTGLYEQYF. CDR3 in DNA: TGTGCCACCAGCAGGGACACTGGGCTTTACGAGCAGTACTTC. This sequence joins TRBV15 and TRBJ2-7; weak D call: TRBD1 (5 bases). Germline V gene sequence: CDR1 LNHNV, CDR2 YYDKDF (reference sequence). V dropped 3 bases and J dropped 4 bases, with 13 bases sitting between them. CDR3 length: 14 amino acids.